The next 17 T cell receptor beta chains were all read from a single sample in a study of identical twins. TCRdb re-derived calls from the 5' RACE reads in MiXCR, one entry per CDR3 protein. The data show some 1,600,000 distinct CDR3 sequences, less than 40% seen once. The sequenced sample was cord blood. The receptors shown here come from a newborn girl in good health.

In this sample, this clonotype turned up a few times. The chain links TRBV30 to TRBJ1-4; D might be TRBD1 (5 bases). Looked up from germline, CDR1 is GTSNPN and CDR2 is SVGIG (reference sequence). V gave up 0 bases and J gave up 0 bases, with 8 bases separating them. CDR3 size: 15 residues. DNA of the CDR3: TGTGCCTGGAGTGTAGGACAAACAACTAATGAAAAACTGTTTTTT. The encoded protein is CAWSVGQTTNEKLFF.

The genes are TRBV20-1 and TRBJ1-2; no clear D gene. Trimming removed 3 bases from V and 0 bases from J, with 8 bases in between. CDR3 length: 13 residues. Germline-derived CDR1 and CDR2 are DFQATT and SNEGSKA (reference sequence). The CDR3 spells CSARTPTNYGYTF. In nucleotides, the CDR3 is TGCAGTGCTAGGACCCCTACTAACTATGGCTACACCTTC.

This chain uses TRBV4-2 with TRBJ1-4; 8 bases align to TRBD1. The CDR3 is 14 residues long. V lost 3 bases to trimming and J lost 7 bases; unmatched junction nucleotides: 4. Per germline, CDR1 LGHNA and CDR2 YNFKEQ. CDR3 DNA sequence: TGTGCCAGCAGCCAGGACAGGGCGGCTGAAAAACTGTTTTTT. Amino acids: CASSQDRAAEKLFF.

This clonotype was seen repeatedly, ten times or more. The genes are TRBV20-1 and TRBJ1-2, with a possible D match to TRBD1 (6 bases). Germline V gene lookup returns CDR1 DFQATT and CDR2 SNEGSKA (reference sequence). CDR3 length equals 13 residues. V was shortened by 3 bases and J by 3 bases, with 11 bases between the two germline ends. This CDR3 reads CSASQGLDYGYTF. CDR3 bases: TGCAGTGCTAGTCAGGGGTTGGACTATGGCTACACCTTC.

V usage is TRBV12-3 or TRBV12-4 and J usage is TRBJ2-7, with TRBD2 matching over 13 bases. The CDR3 contains 17 residues. The ends lost 5 bases at V and 5 bases at J; junction bases unmatched: 12. For the CDR3, the DNA is TGTGCCAGCAGTCCCGGGACTAGCGGGATTAAGTCGGACGAGCAGTACTTC. Translating gives CASSPGTSGIKSDEQYF.

The sample holds a few counts of this clonotype. The gene calls are TRBV5-6 and TRBJ2-1, with TRBD1 identical over 8 bases. Germline V gene data show CDR1 as SGHDT and CDR2 as YYEEEE. V lost 4 bases, J lost 4 bases, and 7 bases stayed unmatched. The CDR3 covers 15 residues. CDR3 loop: CASSPGQAFYNEQFF. The CDR3 DNA sequence: TGTGCCAGCAGCCCGGGACAGGCGTTTTACAATGAGCAGTTCTTC.

This clonotype was seen only a few times. The rearrangement joins TRBV10-3 to TRBJ1-2; 8 bases agree with TRBD1. CDR1 and CDR2 from the germline V gene are ENHRY and SYGVKD. The length of the CDR3 is 14 residues. Losses at the gene ends were 4 bases for V and 3 bases for J; bases not matched to a gene: 4. This CDR3 is CAISAATGDYGYTF. In DNA, the CDR3 is TGTGCCATCAGTGCCGCGACAGGGGACTATGGCTACACCTTC.

The chain carries TRBV11-2 and TRBJ2-7, with TRBD1 identical over 7 bases. The CDR3 runs 15 residues. V lost 5 bases to trimming and J lost 0 bases; unmatched junction nucleotides: 7. In germline, CDR1 is SGHAT, CDR2 FQNNGV. The CDR3 DNA follows: TGTGCCAGCAGCCCGGGGACAGTTATCTCCTACGAGCAGTACTTC. Translation: CASSPGTVISYEQYF.

The chain recombines TRBV5-1 with TRBJ2-1, with TRBD2 identical over 12 bases. Germline lookup yields CDR1 SGHRS and CDR2 YFSETQ. J lost 1 base, V lost 1 base, and 6 bases had no gene match. This CDR3 region has 18 residues. The CDR3 region has the DNA TGCGCCAGCAGCTTGAGGCTAGCGGGAGGGCTTTCCTACAATGAGCAGTTCTTC. Its translation: CASSLRLAGGLSYNEQFF.

The chain carries TRBV27 and TRBJ2-3; 7 bases match TRBD1. CDR1 MNHEY and CDR2 SMNVEV come from the germline V gene (reference sequence). V dropped 8 bases and J dropped 4; count of bases not matched to a gene: 6. The CDR3 sequence is 13 residues long. DNA for the CDR3: TGTGCCAGCCGCGACAGGGCTGCAGATACGCAGTATTTT. Protein product: CASRDRAADTQYF.

This chain uses TRBV2 with TRBJ2-7; 9 nucleotides match TRBD2. Unmatched junction bases numbered 13, after V lost 6 bases and J lost 7 bases. The CDR3 has 15 residues. CDR1 is SNHLY and CDR2 is FYNNEI in the germline V gene. The CDR3 loop is CASRSSGVSYNEQYF. The CDR3 DNA is TGTGCCAGCAGGTCTAGCGGGGTCTCCTACAATGAGCAGTACTTC.

The chain is built from TRBV12-3 or TRBV12-4 and TRBJ1-2; D is unclear. This CDR3 contains 14 residues. Trimming removed 2 bases at V and 1 base at J, with 8 bases between. The chain's CDR3 is CASSLLTLNYGYTF. The CDR3 region has the DNA TGTGCCAGCAGTTTATTGACACTTAACTATGGCTACACCTTC.

The genes are TRBV7-6 and TRBJ2-5; the D gene could be TRBD1 or TRBD2 (6 bases each). Trimming cost V 4 bases and J 5 bases, with 29 bases left between them. The CDR3 totals 19 residues. The V gene's germline CDR1 is SGHVS and CDR2 FNYEAQ. CDR3 amino acids: CASSSSPPTWLGGTETQYF. CDR3 DNA: TGTGCCAGCAGCTCCTCCCCTCCTACATGGTTAGGGGGGACGGAGACCCAGTACTTC.

The chain links TRBV6-2 or TRBV6-3 to TRBJ2-3, with no clear D. The V and J ends lost 4 bases and 0 bases respectively, with 20 bases between them. Germline CDR1 reads MNHEY; CDR2 reads SVGEGT. The length of the CDR3 is 18 residues. CDR3 protein: CASSLLFGGVGSTDTQYF. The CDR3 region has the DNA TGTGCCAGCAGTTTATTGTTTGGCGGAGTGGGGAGCACAGATACGCAGTATTTT.

The chain is built from TRBV7-9 and TRBJ2-3; D not certain. Germline V gene lookup returns CDR1 SEHNR and CDR2 FQNEAQ (reference sequence). The CDR3 is 15 amino acids. V was clipped by 0 bases and J by 5 bases, with 12 bases between them. As DNA, the CDR3 is TGTGCCAGCAGCTTAGCTAGGGCACCGCGAGATACGCAGTATTTT. Its protein product is CASSLARAPRDTQYF.

This chain uses TRBV4-2 with TRBJ2-1; 8 nucleotides agree with TRBD1. Looked up from germline, CDR1 is LGHNA and CDR2 is YNFKEQ. J lost 4 bases, V lost 0 bases, and 5 bases had no gene match. This CDR3 spans 16 amino acids. CDR3 coding DNA: TGTGCCAGCAGCCAAGAAACAGGACAGGGATACAATGAGCAGTTCTTC. It is translated as CASSQETGQGYNEQFF.

This clonotype came up a few times. The chain recombines TRBV4-2 with TRBJ2-3, with TRBD2 matching over 14 bases. After removal of 2 bases from V and 7 bases from J, the junction contained 8 bases not matched to a gene. Germline V lookup: CDR1 LGHNA, CDR2 YNFKEQ. This CDR3 comprises 17 residues. This CDR3 is CASSQQGLAGASNTQYF. DNA for the CDR3: TGTGCCAGCAGCCAACAGGGACTAGCGGGAGCCTCAAATACGCAGTATTTT.